This section outlines one T cell receptor beta chain sequence together with its context. Its cognate antigen is unknown. Following autologous stem cell transplantation, relapse occurred in every patient, and exposure to brentuximab vedotin varied. The entry originates in a study of PD-1 blockade in classical Hodgkin lymphoma. Overall study: Nivolumab was given intravenously to patients at 3 mg/kg every 2 weeks.

Generated by immunoSEQ multiplex PCR, the TCRdb table keeps only in-frame clones and is missing some. The sample shows about 61,000 clones, around 91% of them seen only once. Whole-study results and caveats: Baseline diversity in complete responders resembled that of newly diagnosed patients. By C4D1, CD4+ diversity increased significantly, especially in complete responders.

This CDR3 has 15 residues. V gave up 9 bases and J gave up 7 bases, with 22 bases separating them. The chain links TRBV5-7 to TRBJ2-2; unclear D gene. TRBV5-7 is recorded as an ORF, its role being uncertain. Sequences were derived from peripheral blood mononuclear cells (PBMCs), sampled at baseline. This receptor was taken from a human donor with classical Hodgkin lymphoma. The CDR3 loop is CATRRASGKGGELFF. The CDR3 bases are TGTGCCACGCGCCGCGCCTCGGGTAAGGGCGGGGAGCTGTTTTTT.